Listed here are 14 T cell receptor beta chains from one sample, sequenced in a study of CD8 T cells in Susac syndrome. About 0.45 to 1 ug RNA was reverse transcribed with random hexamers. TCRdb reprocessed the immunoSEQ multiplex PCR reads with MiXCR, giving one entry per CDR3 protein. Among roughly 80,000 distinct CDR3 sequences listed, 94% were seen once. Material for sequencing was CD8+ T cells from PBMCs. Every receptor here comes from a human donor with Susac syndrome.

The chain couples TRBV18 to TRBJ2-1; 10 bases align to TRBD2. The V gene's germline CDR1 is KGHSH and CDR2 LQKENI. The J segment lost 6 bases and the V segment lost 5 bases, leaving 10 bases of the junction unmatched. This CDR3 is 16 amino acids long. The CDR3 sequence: CASSSGWASGSNEQFF. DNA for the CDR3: TGTGCCAGCTCATCGGGTTGGGCTAGCGGGAGCAATGAGCAGTTCTTC.

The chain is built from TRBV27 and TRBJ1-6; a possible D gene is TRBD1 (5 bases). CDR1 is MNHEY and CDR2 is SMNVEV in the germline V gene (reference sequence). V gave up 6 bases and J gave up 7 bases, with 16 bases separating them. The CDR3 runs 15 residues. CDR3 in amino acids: CASRHPGGGNSPLHF. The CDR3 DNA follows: TGTGCCAGCAGGCATCCCGGGGGAGGGAATTCACCCCTCCACTTT.

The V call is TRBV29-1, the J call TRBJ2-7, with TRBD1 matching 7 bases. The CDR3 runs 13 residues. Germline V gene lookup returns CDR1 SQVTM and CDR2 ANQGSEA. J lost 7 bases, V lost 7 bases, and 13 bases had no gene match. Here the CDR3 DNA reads TGCAGCGGTCAACAGGGGTCCTTAGGGGAGCAGTACTTC. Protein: CSGQQGSLGEQYF.

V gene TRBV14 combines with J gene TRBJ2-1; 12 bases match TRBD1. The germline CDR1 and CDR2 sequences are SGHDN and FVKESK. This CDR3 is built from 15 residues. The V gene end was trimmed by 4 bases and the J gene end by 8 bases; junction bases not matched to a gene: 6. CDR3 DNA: TGTGCCAGCAGCCGACGGGACAGGGGGCGAGATGAGCAGTTCTTC. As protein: CASSRRDRGRDEQFF. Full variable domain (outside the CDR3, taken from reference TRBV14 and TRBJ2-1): EAGVTQFPSHSVIEKGQTVTLRCDPISGHDNLYWYRRVMGKEIKFLLHFVKESKQDESGMPNNRFLAERTGGTYSTLKVQPAELEDSGVYFCASSRRDRGRDEQFFGPGTRLTVL.

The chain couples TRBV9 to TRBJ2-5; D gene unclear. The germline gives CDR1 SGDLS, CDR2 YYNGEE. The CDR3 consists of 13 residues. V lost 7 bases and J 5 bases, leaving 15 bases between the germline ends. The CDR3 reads CASGDGVSETQYF. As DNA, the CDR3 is TGTGCCAGCGGAGATGGAGTTAGCGAGACCCAGTACTTC.

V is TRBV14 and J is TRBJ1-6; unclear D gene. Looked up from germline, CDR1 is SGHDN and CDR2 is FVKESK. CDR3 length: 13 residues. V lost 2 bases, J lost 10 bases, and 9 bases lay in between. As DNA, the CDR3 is TGTGCCAGCAGCCAATCCATGGACTCACCCCTCCACTTT. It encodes CASSQSMDSPLHF.

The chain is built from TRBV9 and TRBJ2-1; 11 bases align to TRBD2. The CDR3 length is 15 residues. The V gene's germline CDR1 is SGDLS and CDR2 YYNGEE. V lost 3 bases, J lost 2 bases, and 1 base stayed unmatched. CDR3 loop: CASSASGGTYNEQFF. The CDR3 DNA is TGTGCCAGCAGCGCTAGCGGGGGGACCTACAATGAGCAGTTCTTC.

This CDR3 reads CSARDRQGIVTEAFF. For the CDR3, the DNA is TGCAGTGCTAGAGATCGCCAGGGTATTGTCACTGAAGCTTTCTTT. This chain joins TRBV20-1 and TRBJ1-1; the D gene is possibly TRBD1 (5 bases). The CDR3 covers 15 residues. Trimming stripped 0 bases from V and 4 bases from J, with 15 bases between. Germline CDR1 is DFQATT and CDR2 is SNEGSKA (reference sequence).

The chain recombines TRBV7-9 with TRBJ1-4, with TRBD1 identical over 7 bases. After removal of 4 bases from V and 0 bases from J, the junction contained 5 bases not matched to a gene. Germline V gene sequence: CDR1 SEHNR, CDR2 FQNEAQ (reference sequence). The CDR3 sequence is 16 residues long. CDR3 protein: CASSYGGQATNEKLFF. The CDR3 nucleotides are TGTGCCAGCAGCTACGGAGGACAGGCAACTAATGAAAAACTGTTTTTT. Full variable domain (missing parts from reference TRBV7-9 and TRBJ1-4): DTGVSQNPRHKITKRGQNVTFRCDPISEHNRLYWYRQTLGQGPEFLTYFQNEAQLEKSRLLSDRFSAERPKGSFSTLEIQRTEQGDSAMYLCASSYGGQATNEKLFFGSGTQLSVL.

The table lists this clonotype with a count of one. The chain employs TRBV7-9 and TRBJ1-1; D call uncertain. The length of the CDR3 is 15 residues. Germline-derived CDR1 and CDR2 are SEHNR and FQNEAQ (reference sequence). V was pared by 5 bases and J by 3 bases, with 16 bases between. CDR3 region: CASSPLEGSDTEAFF. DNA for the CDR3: TGTGCCAGCAGCCCCCTGGAGGGTAGTGACACTGAAGCTTTCTTT.

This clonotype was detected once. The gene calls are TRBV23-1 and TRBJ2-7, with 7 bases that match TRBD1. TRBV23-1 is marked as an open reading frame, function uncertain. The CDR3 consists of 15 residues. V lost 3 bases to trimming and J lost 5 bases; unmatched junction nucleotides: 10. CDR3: CASSHLIRDSNEQYF. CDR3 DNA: TGCGCCAGCAGTCACCTCATTCGGGACAGTAACGAGCAGTACTTC.

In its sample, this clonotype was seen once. CDR3 bases: TGTGCCAGCAGCCAGGAGGCTGGGTGTACGCAGTATTTT. This gives the protein CASSQEAGCTQYF. The V call is TRBV7-3, the J call TRBJ2-3; tentative D call: TRBD2 (5 bases). The CDR3 totals 13 residues. Trimming took 5 bases from V and 8 from J, leaving 14 bases between them. Germline-derived CDR1 and CDR2 are SGHTA and FQGTGA.

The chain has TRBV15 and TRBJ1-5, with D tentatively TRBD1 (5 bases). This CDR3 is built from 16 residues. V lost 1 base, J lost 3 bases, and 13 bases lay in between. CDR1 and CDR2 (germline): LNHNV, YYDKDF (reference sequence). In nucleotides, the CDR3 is TGTGCCACCAGCAGAGTTCAGACTGGGGCCAATCAGCCCCAGCATTTT. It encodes CATSRVQTGANQPQHF. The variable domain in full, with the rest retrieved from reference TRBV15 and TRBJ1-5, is DAMVIQNPRYQVTQFGKPVTLSCSQTLNHNVMYWYQQKSSQAPKLLFHYYDKDFNNEADTPDNFQSRRPNTSFCFLDIRSPGLGDTAMYLCATSRVQTGANQPQHFGDGTRLSIL.

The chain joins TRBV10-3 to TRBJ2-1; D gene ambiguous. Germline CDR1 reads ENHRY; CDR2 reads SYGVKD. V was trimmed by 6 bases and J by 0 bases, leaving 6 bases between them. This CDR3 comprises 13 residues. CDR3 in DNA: TGTGCCATCAGGGACGGCTCCTACAATGAGCAGTTCTTC. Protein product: CAIRDGSYNEQFF.